The present entry profiles one T cell receptor (beta chain) with its context. V dropped 0 bases and J dropped 0 bases, with 6 bases sitting between them. The germline V gene encodes CDR1 SGHRS and CDR2 YFSETQ. CDR3 length: 14 residues. The data stem from a study of blood T cell repertoires in COVID-19. Study-level background: Acute-phase and convalescent COVID-19 samples originated in the United States, Italy and Spain. The cDNA or gDNA used as material had been derived from T cells, B-cell-depleted T cells, or PBMCs.

In the study's own analysis: Quantification of nucleated cells was approximated via reference gene primer amplification. The protocol was immunoSEQ multiplex PCR, while the TCRdb copy is restricted to in-frame clones and leaves out a portion. The D gene and trimming were derived from the DNA, and the V and J assignments and clone size from that table. The sample holds 150,000 or so clones, 70% to 90% seen once. Sequencing used peripheral blood. This chain uses TRBV5-1 with TRBJ1-1; D call uncertain. This clonotype originated in a human donor in a cohort sampled during active COVID-19. CDR3 in amino acids: CASSLDGMNTEAFF. CDR3 DNA: TGCGCCAGCAGCTTGGACGGGATGAACACTGAAGCTTTCTTT.